The sequence of this T cell receptor (beta chain) was determined in a study of T cells in Graves' hyperthyroidism and ophthalmopathy. Amplified TCR beta CDR3 regions derived from RNA transcripts. In the first-round RT-PCR of the TCR CDR3, the HTBI primer set was used. TCRdb reprocessed the multiplex PCR reads with MiXCR, giving one entry per CDR3 protein. This sample has a few hundred thousand distinct CDR3 sequences, with over 13% found just once. Trimming stripped 8 bases from V and 7 bases from J, with 8 bases between. This CDR3 has 9 residues. Germline CDR1 is SQVTM and CDR2 is ANQGSEA. Details on this clonotype: A read error is possible here, since a much larger clone lies one base away.

V usage is TRBV29-1 and J usage is TRBJ2-5, with D tentatively TRBD1 (5 bases). This sequence originates from a woman between 18 and 30 years old with Graves' hyperthyroidism. Sequenced input: blood. DNA for the CDR3: TGCAGCCCTCAGGGGACCCAGTACTTC. Encoded protein: CSPQGTQYF.